Sequencing of this T cell receptor (beta chain) was carried out in a study of T cells after posttransplantation cyclophosphamide. The germline V gene encodes CDR1 MNHEY and CDR2 SMNVEV (reference sequence). CDR3 length equals 13 residues. V shed 8 bases, J shed 5 bases, and the junction held 3 bases outside the gene matches. The data were produced by immunoSEQ multiplex PCR, yet TCRdb's version contains in-frame clones alone and is incomplete. Sampling found some 39,000 clones, none seen once. Overall study results and limits: Tissue-infiltrating T cells from skin or gut overlapped little with blood T cells. Recipient CMV seropositivity and CMV reactivation strongly tracked TRB clonality.

In its sample, this clone was seen a few times. Antigen unknown. The sequenced sample consisted of PBMCs. This clonotype was obtained from a girl aged 10 to 17 in good health, CMV-negative, and a related stem cell transplant donor. V usage is TRBV27 and J usage is TRBJ1-5, with 10 positions matching TRBD1. The CDR3 reads CASGGTGDQPQHF. CDR3 in DNA: TGTGCCAGCGGGGGGACAGGGGATCAGCCCCAGCATTTT.